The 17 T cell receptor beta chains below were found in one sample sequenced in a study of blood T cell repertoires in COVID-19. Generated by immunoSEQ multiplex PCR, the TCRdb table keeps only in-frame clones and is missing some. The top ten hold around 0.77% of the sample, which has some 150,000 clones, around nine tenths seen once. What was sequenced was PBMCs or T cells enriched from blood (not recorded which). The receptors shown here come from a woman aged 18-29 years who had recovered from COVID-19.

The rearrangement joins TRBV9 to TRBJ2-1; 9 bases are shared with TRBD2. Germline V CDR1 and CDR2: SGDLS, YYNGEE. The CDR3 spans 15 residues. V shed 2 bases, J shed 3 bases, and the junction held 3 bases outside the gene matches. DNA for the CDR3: TGTGCCAGCAGCGTTAGCGGGAGCATCTACAATGAGCAGTTCTTC. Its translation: CASSVSGSIYNEQFF.

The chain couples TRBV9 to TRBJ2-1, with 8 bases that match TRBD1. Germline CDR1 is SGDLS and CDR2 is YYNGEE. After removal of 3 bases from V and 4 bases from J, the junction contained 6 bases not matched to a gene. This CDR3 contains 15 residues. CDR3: CASSARDRSYNEQFF. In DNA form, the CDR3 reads TGTGCCAGCAGCGCGCGGGACAGGAGTTACAATGAGCAGTTCTTC.

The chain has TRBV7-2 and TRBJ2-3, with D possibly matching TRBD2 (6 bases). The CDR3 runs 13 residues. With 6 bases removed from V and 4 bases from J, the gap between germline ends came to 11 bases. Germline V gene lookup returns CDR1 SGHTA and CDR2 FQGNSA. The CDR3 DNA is TGTGCCAGCAGTTTTGGGACTTCAGATACGCAGTATTTT. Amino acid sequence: CASSFGTSDTQYF.

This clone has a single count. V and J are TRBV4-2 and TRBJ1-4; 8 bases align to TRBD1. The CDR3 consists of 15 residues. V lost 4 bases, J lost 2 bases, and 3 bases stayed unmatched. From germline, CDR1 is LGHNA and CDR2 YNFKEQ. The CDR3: CASSLHRGTNEKLFF. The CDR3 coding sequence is TGTGCCAGCAGCCTTCACAGGGGGACTAATGAAAAACTGTTTTTT.

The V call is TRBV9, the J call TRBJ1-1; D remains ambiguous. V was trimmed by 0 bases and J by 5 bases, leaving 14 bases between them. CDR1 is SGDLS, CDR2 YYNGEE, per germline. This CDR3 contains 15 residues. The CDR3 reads CASSVGSGLVTEAFF. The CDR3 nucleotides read TGTGCCAGCAGCGTAGGTTCGGGTTTGGTGACTGAAGCTTTCTTT.

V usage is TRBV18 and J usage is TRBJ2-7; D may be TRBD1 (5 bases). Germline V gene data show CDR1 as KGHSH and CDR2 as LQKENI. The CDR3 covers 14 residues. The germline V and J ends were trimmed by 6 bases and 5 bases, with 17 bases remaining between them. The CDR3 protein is CASSSGIRGDEQYF. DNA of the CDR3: TGTGCCAGCTCGAGTGGGATAAGGGGCGACGAGCAGTACTTC. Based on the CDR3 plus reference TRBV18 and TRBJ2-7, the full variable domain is NAGVMQNPRHLVRRRGQEARLRCSPMKGHSHVYWYRQLPEEGLKFMVYLQKENIIDESGMPKERFSAEFPKEGPSILRIQQVVRGDSAAYFCASSSGIRGDEQYFGPGTRLTVT.

The CDR3 DNA is TGTGCCAGCAGCCGACGGGGGGGAAACTACGAGCAGTACTTC. Amino acids: CASSRRGGNYEQYF. V is TRBV27 and J is TRBJ2-7; 8 bases agree with TRBD2. The CDR3 has 14 amino acids. The germline CDR1 and CDR2 sequences are MNHEY and SMNVEV (reference sequence). V shed 6 bases, J shed 3 bases, and the junction held 7 bases outside the gene matches.

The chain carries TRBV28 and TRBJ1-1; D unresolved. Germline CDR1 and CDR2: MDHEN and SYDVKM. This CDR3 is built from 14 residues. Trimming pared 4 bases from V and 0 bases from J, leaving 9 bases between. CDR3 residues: CASSSLIMNTEAFF. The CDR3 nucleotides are TGTGCCAGCAGTTCACTGATCATGAACACTGAAGCTTTCTTT. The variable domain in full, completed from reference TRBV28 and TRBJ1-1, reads DVKVTQSSRYLVKRTGEKVFLECVQDMDHENMFWYRQDPGLGLRLIYFSYDVKMKEKGDIPEGYSVSREKKERFSLILESASTNQTSMYLCASSSLIMNTEAFFGQGTRLTVV.

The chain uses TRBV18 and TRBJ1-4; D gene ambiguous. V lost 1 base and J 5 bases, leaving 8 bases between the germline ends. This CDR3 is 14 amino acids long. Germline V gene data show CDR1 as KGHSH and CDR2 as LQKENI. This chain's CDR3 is CASSPRDTNEKLFF. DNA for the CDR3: TGTGCCAGCTCACCACGCGACACAAATGAAAAACTGTTTTTT.

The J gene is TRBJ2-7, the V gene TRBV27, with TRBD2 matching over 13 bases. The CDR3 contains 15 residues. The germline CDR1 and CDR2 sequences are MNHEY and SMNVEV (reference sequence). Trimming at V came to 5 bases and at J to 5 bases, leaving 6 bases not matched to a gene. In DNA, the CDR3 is TGTGCCAGCAGTCCCACTAGCGGGAGGGCCCACGAGCAGTACTTC. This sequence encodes CASSPTSGRAHEQYF.

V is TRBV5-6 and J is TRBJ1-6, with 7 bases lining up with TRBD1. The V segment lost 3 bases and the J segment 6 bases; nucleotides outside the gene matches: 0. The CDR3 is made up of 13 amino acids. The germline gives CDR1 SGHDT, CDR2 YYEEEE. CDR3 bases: TGTGCCAGCAGCTGGGACAGTAATTCACCCCTCCACTTT. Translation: CASSWDSNSPLHF.

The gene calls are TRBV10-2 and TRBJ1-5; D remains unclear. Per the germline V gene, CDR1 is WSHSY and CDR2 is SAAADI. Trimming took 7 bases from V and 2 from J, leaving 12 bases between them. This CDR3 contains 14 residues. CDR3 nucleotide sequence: TGCGCCAGCACCCCTGGGCAGGGCAATCAGCCCCAGCATTTT. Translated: CASTPGQGNQPQHF.

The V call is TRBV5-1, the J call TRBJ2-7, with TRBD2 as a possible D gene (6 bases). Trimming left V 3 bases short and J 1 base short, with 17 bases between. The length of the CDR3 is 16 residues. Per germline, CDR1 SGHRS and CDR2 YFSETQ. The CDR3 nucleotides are TGCGCCAGCAGCTGGTTGGAGGGCGGCCGTTCCTACGAGCAGTACTTC. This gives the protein CASSWLEGGRSYEQYF.

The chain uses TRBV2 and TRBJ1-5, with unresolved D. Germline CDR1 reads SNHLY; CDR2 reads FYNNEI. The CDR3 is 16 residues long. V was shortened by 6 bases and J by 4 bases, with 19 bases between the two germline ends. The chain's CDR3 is CASSETRQAVNQPQHF. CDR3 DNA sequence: TGTGCCAGCAGCGAAACTAGGCAGGCCGTAAATCAGCCCCAGCATTTT.

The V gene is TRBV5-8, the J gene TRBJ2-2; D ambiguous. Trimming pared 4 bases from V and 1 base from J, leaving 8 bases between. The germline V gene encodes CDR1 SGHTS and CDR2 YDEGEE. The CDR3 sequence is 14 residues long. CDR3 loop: CASSEERNTGELFF. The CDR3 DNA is TGTGCCAGCAGCGAGGAACGGAACACCGGGGAGCTGTTTTTT. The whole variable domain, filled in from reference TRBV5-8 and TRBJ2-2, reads EAGVTQSPTHLIKTRGQQATLRCSPISGHTSVYWYQQALGLGLQFLLWYDEGEERNRGNFPPRFSGRQFPNYSSELNVNALELEDSALYLCASSEERNTGELFFGEGSRLTVL.

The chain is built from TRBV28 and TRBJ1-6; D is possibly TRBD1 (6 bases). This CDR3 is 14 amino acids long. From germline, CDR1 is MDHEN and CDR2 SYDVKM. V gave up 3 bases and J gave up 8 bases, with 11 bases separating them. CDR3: CASSLMWGHSPLHF. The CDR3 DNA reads TGTGCCAGCAGTTTGATGTGGGGGCATTCACCCCTCCACTTT. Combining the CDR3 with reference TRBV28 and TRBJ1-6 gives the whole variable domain DVKVTQSSRYLVKRTGEKVFLECVQDMDHENMFWYRQDPGLGLRLIYFSYDVKMKEKGDIPEGYSVSREKKERFSLILESASTNQTSMYLCASSLMWGHSPLHFGNGTRLTVT.

The CDR3 loop reads CASSDGGGAYNEQFF. The CDR3 coding sequence is TGTGCCAGCAGCGACGGAGGCGGGGCTTACAATGAGCAGTTCTTC. The chain has TRBV11-3 and TRBJ2-1; a weak D match, TRBD2 (6 bases). CDR3 size: 15 residues. Germline V gene lookup returns CDR1 SGHNT and CDR2 YENEEA. With 5 bases removed from V and 4 bases from J, the gap between germline ends came to 15 bases.